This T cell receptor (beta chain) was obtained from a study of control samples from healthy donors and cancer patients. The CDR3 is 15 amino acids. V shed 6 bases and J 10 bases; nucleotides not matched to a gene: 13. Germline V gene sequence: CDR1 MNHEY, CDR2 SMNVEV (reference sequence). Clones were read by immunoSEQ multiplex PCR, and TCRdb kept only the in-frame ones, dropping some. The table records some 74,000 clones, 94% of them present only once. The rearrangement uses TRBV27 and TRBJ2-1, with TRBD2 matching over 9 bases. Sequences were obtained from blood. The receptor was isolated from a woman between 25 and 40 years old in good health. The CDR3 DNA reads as TGTGCCAGCAGGCTACACCCTAGCGGGGCCAGAGAGCAGTTCTTC. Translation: CASRLHPSGAREQFF.